The 21 T cell receptor beta chains below were found in one sample sequenced in a study of blood T cell repertoires in COVID-19. The method was immunoSEQ multiplex PCR; TCRdb's version includes in-frame clones alone and lacks a portion of them. The sample has hundreds of thousands of clones, roughly 90% seen once. The sequenced sample was peripheral blood. The source of these receptors is a woman in her 30s with acute or convalescent COVID-19.

V and J are TRBV19 and TRBJ1-5; perhaps TRBD1 as D (6 bases). Germline values: CDR1 LNHDA, CDR2 SQIVND (reference sequence). The CDR3 sequence is 15 residues long. V gave up 9 bases and J gave up 3 bases, with 18 bases separating them. The DNA for the CDR3 is TGTGCCAGCTTCCCCCGAGGGGGAATCAATCAGCCCCAGCATTTT. It translates to CASFPRGGINQPQHF.

This chain joins TRBV28 and TRBJ2-7; D is possibly TRBD2 (6 bases). Germline V lookup: CDR1 MDHEN, CDR2 SYDVKM. The CDR3 is made up of 16 amino acids. V lost 2 bases and J lost 0, with 14 bases in between. CDR3 protein: CASSLGASVSSYEQYF. CDR3 nucleotides: TGTGCCAGCAGTTTAGGGGCTAGCGTGAGCTCCTACGAGCAGTACTTC.

V usage is TRBV19 and J usage is TRBJ1-1; D gene ambiguous. The CDR3 is 14 amino acids. Deletions cut 1 base from V and 1 base from J, with 7 bases between. Per germline, CDR1 LNHDA and CDR2 SQIVND (reference sequence). CDR3 sequence (DNA): TGTGCCAGTAGTATAGCCAGGCAGAACACTGAAGCTTTCTTT. Translating it yields CASSIARQNTEAFF.

CDR3 region: CASSPTRGLTEAFF. The CDR3 nucleotides are TGTGCCAGCAGCCCAACGCGGGGGCTGACTGAAGCTTTCTTT. The chain is built from TRBV7-2 and TRBJ1-1; a possible D gene is TRBD1 (6 bases). With 5 bases removed from V and 5 bases from J, the gap between germline ends came to 15 bases. The CDR3 is 14 amino acids. Germline lookup yields CDR1 SGHTA and CDR2 FQGNSA.

The genes are TRBV11-2 and TRBJ1-4; a possible D gene is TRBD1 (5 bases). This CDR3 is 16 amino acids long. Trimming stripped 5 bases from V and 0 bases from J, with 13 bases between. The V gene's germline CDR1 is SGHAT and CDR2 FQNNGV. The CDR3 loop reads CASSPGGSATNEKLFF. CDR3 DNA: TGTGCCAGCAGCCCGGGGGGGTCTGCAACTAATGAAAAACTGTTTTTT. Together with reference TRBV11-2 and TRBJ1-4, the CDR3 gives the full variable domain: EAGVAQSPRYKIIEKRQSVAFWCNPISGHATLYWYQQILGQGPKLLIQFQNNGVVDDSQLPKDRFSAERLKGVDSTLKIQPAKLEDSAVYLCASSPGGSATNEKLFFGSGTQLSVL.

V and J are TRBV14 and TRBJ1-2; the D gene is possibly TRBD1 (6 bases). Germline CDR1 reads SGHDN; CDR2 reads FVKESK. The CDR3 consists of 17 residues. The germline V and J ends were trimmed by 0 bases and 0 bases, with 14 bases remaining between them. The CDR3 DNA is TGTGCCAGCAGCCAAGATAGGGGGACCATAGCTAACTATGGCTACACCTTC. It is translated as CASSQDRGTIANYGYTF.

This sequence joins TRBV5-1 and TRBJ2-5; no clear D gene. This CDR3 spans 14 amino acids. V lost 1 base and J 3 bases, leaving 10 bases between the germline ends. Germline V lookup: CDR1 SGHRS, CDR2 YFSETQ. CDR3 DNA: TGCGCCAGCAGCTTGTCGTCCAGTGAAGAGACCCAGTACTTC. This gives the protein CASSLSSSEETQYF.

The chain has TRBV18 and TRBJ1-2; TRBD1 matches at 8 bases. CDR1 KGHSH and CDR2 LQKENI come from the germline V gene. J lost 6 bases, V lost 0 bases, and 6 bases had no gene match. There are 15 residues in the CDR3. CDR3 in DNA: TGTGCCAGCTCACCACCAAGCCAGGGGGCGAATGGCTACACCTTC. It yields the protein CASSPPSQGANGYTF.

This rearrangement joins TRBV7-9 to TRBJ2-3, with D perhaps matching TRBD1 (6 bases). This CDR3 contains 15 residues. Germline V CDR1 and CDR2: SEHNR, FQNEAQ (reference sequence). The V gene lost 1 base and the J gene lost 3 bases, with 11 bases spanning the gap. As DNA, the CDR3 is TGTGCCAGCAGCTTAGGATCGACAGGTACAGATACGCAGTATTTT. Translation gives CASSLGSTGTDTQYF.

This clone has just one count. The chain carries TRBV25-1 and TRBJ2-6; possible D gene TRBD1, 5 bases. Germline CDR1 and CDR2: MGHDK and SYGVNS. The CDR3 has 14 residues. V was cut by 7 bases and J by 1 base, with 8 bases left in between. The CDR3 region has the DNA TGTGCCAGCAACCCAGGGTCTGGGGCCAACGTCCTGACTTTC. Its translation: CASNPGSGANVLTF.

The chain combines TRBV15 with TRBJ2-7; D remains unclear. The germline V gene has CDR1 LNHNV and CDR2 YYDKDF (reference sequence). This CDR3 comprises 13 residues. V was pared by 2 bases and J by 6 bases, with 11 bases between. CDR3 sequence reads: CATSRIRSSEQYF. The CDR3 DNA reads as TGTGCCACCAGCAGAATCAGGTCTTCCGAGCAGTACTTC.

The chain links TRBV10-2 to TRBJ2-3; D not resolved. This CDR3 comprises 13 residues. The germline V and J ends were trimmed by 3 bases and 0 bases, with 4 bases remaining between them. CDR1 is WSHSY and CDR2 is SAAADI in the germline V gene. CDR3 sequence (DNA): TGCGCCAGCAGTGATCCGAGCACAGATACGCAGTATTTT. It encodes CASSDPSTDTQYF.

The gene calls are TRBV2 and TRBJ2-7; 12 nucleotides agree with TRBD1. V was pared by 3 bases and J by 11 bases, with 17 bases of the junction left unmatched. This CDR3 has 17 residues. Germline CDR1 SNHLY, CDR2 FYNNEI. CDR3 protein: CASSDRRSGTGGAWEYF. CDR3 in DNA: TGTGCCAGCAGTGATAGGAGGTCCGGGACAGGGGGCGCTTGGGAGTACTTC.

This chain joins TRBV4-1 and TRBJ2-7, with D perhaps TRBD1 (5 bases). From germline, CDR1 is MGHRA and CDR2 YSYEKL. Trimming pared 5 bases from V and 3 bases from J, leaving 11 bases between. The CDR3 contains 13 residues. The CDR3, as DNA: TGCGCCAGCAGCGAAACAGGAAGCTACGAGCAGTACTTC. This translates into CASSETGSYEQYF.

The chain recombines TRBV28 with TRBJ2-1; D is uncertain. Trimming removed 2 bases at V and 5 bases at J, with 10 bases between. Germline loops: CDR1 MDHEN, CDR2 SYDVKM. There are 14 residues in the CDR3. CDR3 bases: TGTGCCAGCAGTTTACGGCTCCGGGACAATGAGCAGTTCTTC. This translates into CASSLRLRDNEQFF. Complete variable domain (other parts from reference TRBV28 and TRBJ2-1): DVKVTQSSRYLVKRTGEKVFLECVQDMDHENMFWYRQDPGLGLRLIYFSYDVKMKEKGDIPEGYSVSREKKERFSLILESASTNQTSMYLCASSLRLRDNEQFFGPGTRLTVL.

This clone appeared a single time. The chain has TRBV9 and TRBJ2-3; 9 bases agree with TRBD2. The germline gives CDR1 SGDLS, CDR2 YYNGEE. With V trimmed by 2 bases and J by 5 bases, 6 bases remained unmatched. CDR3 size: 15 residues. The CDR3 sequence: CASSVIAGARDTQYF. The CDR3 region has the DNA TGTGCCAGCAGCGTTATAGCGGGGGCCAGAGATACGCAGTATTTT.

This clone was counted once. This chain connects TRBV4-1 to TRBJ2-1; 9 bases line up with TRBD2. Trimming at V came to 0 bases and at J to 5 bases, leaving 8 bases not matched to a gene. The V gene's germline CDR1 is MGHRA and CDR2 YSYEKL. The CDR3 spans 17 residues. The DNA of the CDR3 is TGCGCCAGCAGCCAAGATCTGGGTAGCGGGGGACACAATGAGCAGTTCTTC. Its protein is CASSQDLGSGGHNEQFF.

The chain links TRBV28 to TRBJ2-7; 8 positions match TRBD1. This CDR3 is 18 amino acids long. V was clipped by 5 bases and J by 1 base; unmatched bases: 16. Germline CDR1 reads MDHEN; CDR2 reads SYDVKM. The CDR3 nucleotides are TGTGCCAGCAGTCCCAGACAGGGGCGGTTATACCCATCCTACGAGCAGTACTTC. As protein: CASSPRQGRLYPSYEQYF.

V gene TRBV6-5 combines with J gene TRBJ2-2; D perhaps matches TRBD2 (5 bases). V lost 6 bases to trimming and J lost 10 bases, with 9 bases between them. The CDR3 spans 11 residues. In germline, CDR1 is MNHEY, CDR2 SVGAGI. For the CDR3, the DNA is TGTGCCAGCAGGAGGGTCCTGGAGCTGTTTTTT. Translation gives CASRRVLELFF.

The chain links TRBV4-1 to TRBJ2-7, with D perhaps TRBD1 (6 bases). Trimming shortened V by 6 bases and J by 3 bases, and 18 bases separated the two germline ends. The CDR3 spans 15 residues. Germline V CDR1 and CDR2: MGHRA, YSYEKL. For the CDR3, the DNA is TGCGCCAGCAGTTCCTCGCTAGGACAGAGCTACGAGCAGTACTTC. Translated: CASSSSLGQSYEQYF.

This clone has just a few counts. The chain employs TRBV4-1 and TRBJ2-7; D remains unclear. The V end was cut by 0 bases, the J end by 3 bases, with 15 bases between. This CDR3 contains 16 residues. CDR1 is MGHRA, CDR2 YSYEKL, per germline. CDR3 amino acids: CASSQDKAATYYEQYF. DNA for the CDR3: TGCGCCAGCAGCCAAGATAAGGCGGCAACTTACTACGAGCAGTACTTC.